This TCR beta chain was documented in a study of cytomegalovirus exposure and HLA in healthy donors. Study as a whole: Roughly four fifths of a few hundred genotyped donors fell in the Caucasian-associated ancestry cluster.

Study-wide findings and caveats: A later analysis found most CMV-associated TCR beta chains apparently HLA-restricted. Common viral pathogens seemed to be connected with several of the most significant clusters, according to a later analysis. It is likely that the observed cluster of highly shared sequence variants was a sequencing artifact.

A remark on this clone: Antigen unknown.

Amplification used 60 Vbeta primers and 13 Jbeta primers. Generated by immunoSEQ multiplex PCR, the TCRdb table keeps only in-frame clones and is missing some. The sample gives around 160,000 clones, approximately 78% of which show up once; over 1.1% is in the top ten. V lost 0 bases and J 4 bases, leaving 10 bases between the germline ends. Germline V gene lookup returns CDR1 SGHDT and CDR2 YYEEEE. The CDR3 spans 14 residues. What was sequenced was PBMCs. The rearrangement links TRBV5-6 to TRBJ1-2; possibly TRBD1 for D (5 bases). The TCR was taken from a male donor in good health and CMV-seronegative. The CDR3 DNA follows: TGTGCCAGCAGCTTGGGTGACAGTCCCTATGGCTACACCTTC. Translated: CASSLGDSPYGYTF.